These 14 T cell receptor beta chains originate from one sample sequenced in a study of OX40 agonist ivuxolimab in advanced cancers. Receptor libraries were prepared by the immunoSEQ multiplex PCR assay. TCRdb retrieved this table from immuneACCESS and kept in-frame rearrangements only. Not all clones are present; in checked studies, unresolved V genes account for under half, and no reason is known for the remainder. In this sample the table shows approximately 50,000 clones, approximately 84% of which occur a single time. The ten largest clones represent 13% of the sample. This sample comprised CD4+ or CD8+ T cells sorted from blood, obtained in a trial of the OX40 agonist ivuxolimab. Source of these receptors: an adult with an advanced solid tumor such as melanoma, head and neck, liver or kidney cancer.

The count of this clone is one. V usage is TRBV18 and J usage is TRBJ2-7; 12 positions agree with TRBD2. The germline V gene has CDR1 KGHSH and CDR2 LQKENI. The CDR3 extends over 18 amino acids. V gave up 1 base and J gave up 6 bases; unmatched junction bases: 13. DNA for the CDR3: TGTGCCAGCTCACCACGTCTGACTAGCGGGAGAGTTGAGGCCGAGCAGTACTTC. As protein: CASSPRLTSGRVEAEQYF.

CDR3 DNA sequence: TGTGCCACCAGCAGAGAGTACTGGAAGACGGGGGACAATGAGCAGTTCTTC. As protein: CATSREYWKTGDNEQFF. V and J are TRBV15 and TRBJ2-1, with D possibly matching TRBD2 (6 bases). The CDR3 runs 17 residues. With 0 bases removed from V and 5 bases from J, the gap between germline ends came to 17 bases. Germline CDR1 and CDR2: LNHNV and YYDKDF (reference sequence).

The V call is TRBV7-9, the J call TRBJ1-4, with D possibly matching TRBD1 (6 bases). Germline V gives CDR1 SEHNR, CDR2 FQNEAQ (reference sequence). The CDR3 is 14 amino acids. V was cut by 1 base and J by 11 bases, with 14 bases left in between. CDR3 region: CASSLVGQGRKLFF. The CDR3 nucleotides are TGTGCCAGCAGCTTAGTAGGGCAGGGGCGCAAACTGTTTTTT. Looking up the rest from reference TRBV7-9 and TRBJ1-4 gives the full variable domain: DTGVSQNPRHKITKRGQNVTFRCDPISEHNRLYWYRQTLGQGPEFLTYFQNEAQLEKSRLLSDRFSAERPKGSFSTLEIQRTEQGDSAMYLCASSLVGQGRKLFFGSGTQLSVL.

The chain joins TRBV5-1 to TRBJ2-4; TRBD1 agrees at 8 bases. V gave up 6 bases and J gave up 6 bases; unmatched junction bases: 11. This CDR3 contains 15 residues. Germline CDR1 and CDR2: SGHRS and YFSETQ. The CDR3 loop is CASNTLGTGGNIQYF. In DNA, the CDR3 is TGCGCCAGCAACACACTCGGGACAGGAGGAAACATTCAGTACTTC.

The V call is TRBV28, the J call TRBJ1-5; a weak D match, TRBD1 (5 bases). The CDR3 runs 14 residues. The germline V and J ends were trimmed by 6 bases and 5 bases, with 14 bases remaining between them. Germline CDR1 and CDR2: MDHEN and SYDVKM. The CDR3 here is CASSMRGGDQPQHF. CDR3 nucleotides: TGTGCCAGCAGCATGAGGGGAGGGGATCAGCCCCAGCATTTT.

The rearrangement joins TRBV5-4 to TRBJ1-2; possibly TRBD1 for D (5 bases). Germline CDR1 reads SGHNT; CDR2 reads YYREEE (reference sequence). The CDR3 spans 14 residues. The ends were cut back, 4 bases at V and 5 bases at J, with 15 bases in the middle. The CDR3 DNA reads as TGTGCCAGCAGCCGCCGGGACGGAGAATATGGCTACACCTTC. Translated: CASSRRDGEYGYTF.

V gene TRBV6-8 combines with J gene TRBJ2-7; D could derive from TRBD1 or TRBD2 (5 bases each). V shed 5 bases and J shed 7 bases, with 21 bases lying between them. CDR1 is MNHGY and CDR2 is SAAAGT in the germline V gene. CDR3 length: 15 residues. Here the CDR3 reads CASSVQGEGKGEQYF. For the CDR3, the DNA is TGTGCCAGCAGTGTCCAGGGAGAGGGAAAAGGGGAGCAGTACTTC.

This clone was counted only a few times. J is TRBJ2-3 and V is TRBV5-4, with 7 bases aligning to TRBD2. The J segment lost 0 bases and the V segment lost 0 bases, leaving 7 bases of the junction unmatched. The CDR3 is made up of 17 amino acids. The germline gives CDR1 SGHNT, CDR2 YYREEE (reference sequence). Written as DNA, the CDR3 is TGTGCCAGCAGCTTGGGAACGCGCGGGAGTAGCACAGATACGCAGTATTTT. This translates into CASSLGTRGSSTDTQYF.

This rearrangement joins TRBV4-2 to TRBJ1-1; perhaps TRBD1 as D (5 bases). CDR1 and CDR2 (germline): LGHNA, YNFKEQ. V dropped 3 bases and J dropped 3 bases, with 14 bases sitting between them. This CDR3 spans 15 amino acids. CDR3 protein: CASSHVERQYTEAFF. CDR3 nucleotide sequence: TGTGCCAGCAGCCACGTTGAGAGACAGTACACTGAAGCTTTCTTT.

The chain couples TRBV5-6 to TRBJ1-2; 7 bases map to TRBD1. With V trimmed by 5 bases and J by 6 bases, 4 bases remained unmatched. The germline V gene has CDR1 SGHDT and CDR2 YYEEEE. This CDR3 comprises 12 residues. For the CDR3, the DNA is TGTGCCAGCAGTACGACAGGGAATGGCTACACCTTC. Translated: CASSTTGNGYTF.

The chain links TRBV2 to TRBJ1-5; D remains ambiguous. This CDR3 has 14 amino acids. The germline V gene encodes CDR1 SNHLY and CDR2 FYNNEI. V shed 2 bases and J shed 1 base, with 6 bases lying between them. The CDR3 loop reads CASSEWRSNQPQHF. CDR3 coding DNA: TGTGCCAGCAGTGAATGGCGGAGCAATCAGCCCCAGCATTTT.

V usage is TRBV6-1 and J usage is TRBJ2-1; 9 positions agree with TRBD1. Unmatched junction bases numbered 6, after V lost 3 bases and J lost 9 bases. The CDR3 runs 14 residues. The germline gives CDR1 MNHNS, CDR2 SASEGT. The CDR3 region has the DNA TGTGCCAGCAGTGATCCCGACAGGGGGGTTGAGCAGTTCTTC. Amino acids: CASSDPDRGVEQFF.

The V call is TRBV7-9, the J call TRBJ1-1; maybe TRBD1 (6 bases). Between the trimmed V and J ends, which lost 2 bases and 4 bases, there was a span of 11 bases. Germline values: CDR1 SEHNR, CDR2 FQNEAQ (reference sequence). This CDR3 comprises 14 residues. The CDR3 DNA sequence: TGTGCCAGCAGCTTATGGGGGCGGGGCACTGAAGCTTTCTTT. Translated, it gives CASSLWGRGTEAFF.

CDR3 sequence (DNA): TGTGCCAGCAGCTGGGACGCGAACACCGGGGAGCTGTTTTTT. This codes for CASSWDANTGELFF. This sequence joins TRBV5-5 and TRBJ2-2; tentatively, D is TRBD1 or TRBD2 (5 bases each). V lost 3 bases and J lost 0, with 6 bases in between. CDR3 length equals 14 residues. Per germline, CDR1 SGHKS and CDR2 YYEKEE (reference sequence).